These 10 T cell receptor beta chains were sequenced from one sample in a study of T cells in Graves' hyperthyroidism and ophthalmopathy. TCR beta CDR3 regions were amplified from RNA. With the HTBI primer set, the TCR CDR3 went through a first round of RT-PCR. TCRdb re-called the multiplex PCR reads with MiXCR, one entry per CDR3 protein. Among about 400,000 distinct CDR3 sequences listed, about 15% were seen once. The sample was blood. The receptors stem from a woman younger than 35 with Graves' hyperthyroidism.

This chain joins TRBV20-1 and TRBJ1-3; unclear D gene. The germline V and J ends were trimmed by 0 bases and 0 bases, with 6 bases remaining between them. Germline V lookup: CDR1 DFQATT, CDR2 SNEGSKA (reference sequence). This CDR3 spans 14 amino acids. In DNA form, the CDR3 reads TGCAGTGCTAGAGATCTCGCCTCTGGAAACACCATATATTTT. Protein product: CSARDLASGNTIYF.

The sample holds many counts of this clonotype. The V gene is TRBV9, the J gene TRBJ2-7, with 11 bases identical to TRBD2. Germline CDR1 SGDLS, CDR2 YYNGEE. The CDR3 spans 16 residues. The V segment lost 3 bases and the J segment 4 bases; nucleotides outside the gene matches: 9. As DNA, the CDR3 is TGTGCCAGCAGCGCCGGCACTAGCGGGAGTCGGTACGAGCAGTACTTC. This codes for CASSAGTSGSRYEQYF.

This clonotype was observed at least ten times. V usage is TRBV9 and J usage is TRBJ1-6; a possible D gene is TRBD1 (5 bases). The germline V gene encodes CDR1 SGDLS and CDR2 YYNGEE. This CDR3 is 18 amino acids long. V was shortened by 3 bases and J by 1 base, with 17 bases between the two germline ends. The CDR3, as DNA: TGTGCCAGCAGCGCGGGGGAGGTTTCTGTGTCCTATAATTCACCCCTCCACTTT. Residues: CASSAGEVSVSYNSPLHF.

This sequence joins TRBV15 and TRBJ2-5; D is undetermined. This CDR3 has 15 residues. V lost 3 bases and J lost 3, with 14 bases in between. Germline V lookup: CDR1 LNHNV, CDR2 YYDKDF (reference sequence). CDR3 loop: CATSRGWAREETQYF. The CDR3 coding sequence is TGTGCCACCAGCAGGGGTTGGGCCCGTGAAGAGACCCAGTACTTC.

To note about this clonotype: This may be a read error, as it is one base from a much larger clone. V gene TRBV20-1 combines with J gene TRBJ1-5; the D gene is possibly TRBD1 (5 bases). Germline CDR1 is DFQATT and CDR2 is SNEGSKA (reference sequence). The germline V and J ends were trimmed by 1 base and 1 base, with 8 bases remaining between them. This CDR3 spans 14 amino acids. The CDR3 loop reads CSARAGHSNQPQHF. CDR3 sequence (DNA): TGCAGTGCTAGAGCCGGACACAGCAATCAGCCCCAGCATTTT.

CDR3 bases: TGTGCCAGCAGCCCATCGACAGGGGGGATGGAGCAGTACTTC. Its protein is CASSPSTGGMEQYF. The V gene is TRBV9, the J gene TRBJ2-7, with 9 bases that match TRBD1. The CDR3 extends over 14 amino acids. Germline CDR1 and CDR2: SGDLS and YYNGEE. V lost 4 bases, J lost 7 bases, and 9 bases stayed unmatched.

The chain joins TRBV12-3 or TRBV12-4 to TRBJ2-2; TRBD2 agrees at 12 bases. The CDR3 sequence is 15 residues long. Trimming cost V 6 bases and J 7 bases; bases outside gene matches: 6. Here the CDR3 DNA reads TGTGCCAGCAGGCGGACTAGCGGGGATTACGGGGAGCTGTTTTTT. Translating gives CASRRTSGDYGELFF.

Many counts were recorded for this clonotype. The CDR3 sequence: CASSPRLVRVATEAFF. The DNA for the CDR3 is TGTGCCAGCAGCCCCCGCCTGGTGAGGGTGGCCACTGAAGCTTTCTTT. The V call is TRBV7-6, the J call TRBJ1-1, with D unresolved. The CDR3 has 16 amino acids. V lost 5 bases and J lost 4, with 20 bases in between. Looked up from germline, CDR1 is SGHVS and CDR2 is FNYEAQ.

This clonotype was seen ten or more times. The DNA for the CDR3 is TGCAGTGCTAGGTCCATCTCAGCCAAAAACATTCAGTACTTC. Residues: CSARSISAKNIQYF. The chain employs TRBV20-1 and TRBJ2-4; D uncertain. In germline, CDR1 is DFQATT, CDR2 SNEGSKA (reference sequence). V dropped 3 bases and J dropped 0 bases, with 9 bases sitting between them. This CDR3 contains 14 residues.

In this sample, this clonotype turned up many times. The chain carries TRBV20-1 and TRBJ2-7; either TRBD1 or TRBD2 may supply D (5 bases each). CDR3 length: 13 residues. Germline CDR1 is DFQATT and CDR2 is SNEGSKA (reference sequence). V lost 7 bases to trimming and J lost 0 bases, with 13 bases between them. In DNA, the CDR3 is TGCAGTGTCCTCGGGACCTCCTCCTACGAGCAGTACTTC. Translating gives CSVLGTSSYEQYF.